The 27 T cell receptor beta chains below come from one sample, sequenced in a study of post-analysis software for immune sequencing data. Broader study findings: The five TRBV segments detected at higher frequency in patients than in controls included TRBV5-6, TRBV5-1 and TRBV20-1.

Built from TCR beta cDNA, the libraries had unique molecular identifiers in them. Each CDR3 protein is one row after TCRdb ran MiXCR on the PCR reads. The sample includes 650,000 to 850,000 distinct CDR3 sequences, just over 45% of them seen just once. Antigen specificity for these receptors is unknown. Sequencing was done on a sample of blood. These receptors were taken from a girl aged 5 to 17 with multiple sclerosis.

This clonotype showed up many times. The V call is TRBV12-3 or TRBV12-4, the J call TRBJ2-5; maybe TRBD1 (6 bases). The CDR3 covers 12 residues. V was pared by 4 bases and J by 3 bases, with 6 bases between. The DNA for the CDR3 is TGTGCCAGCAGTTGGACAGAAGAGACCCAGTACTTC. The encoded protein is CASSWTEETQYF.

There are a few counts of this clonotype. The V and J genes are TRBV6-6 and TRBJ2-3; 8 bases align to TRBD2. The ends lost 6 bases at V and 6 bases at J; junction bases unmatched: 11. CDR3 size: 15 residues. Germline loops: CDR1 MNHNY, CDR2 SVGAGI (reference sequence). CDR3 protein: CASSRSGRRIDTQYF. CDR3 nucleotides: TGTGCCAGCAGCCGAAGCGGGAGAAGGATTGATACGCAGTATTTT.

This clonotype appeared a few times. The chain has TRBV28 and TRBJ2-5; D is possibly TRBD1 or TRBD2 (5 bases each). The J call may be faulty, since TRBJ2-7 better matches the DNA end. CDR1 MDHEN and CDR2 SYDVKM come from the germline V gene. The CDR3 runs 17 residues. CDR3 bases: TGTGCCAGCAGTTCCCCGGCAGAGAAGGGGACGGGATACGAGCAGTACTTC. Translated, it gives CASSSPAEKGTGYEQYF.

This sequence joins TRBV25-1 and TRBJ1-1; D not resolved. The V and J ends lost 0 bases and 1 base respectively, with 9 bases between them. This CDR3 comprises 15 residues. Germline assignment: CDR1 MGHDK and CDR2 SYGVNS. Written as DNA, the CDR3 is TGTGCCAGCAGTGAATATTCGATGGGGAACACTGAAGCTTTCTTT. Encoded protein: CASSEYSMGNTEAFF. The whole variable domain, remainder taken from reference TRBV25-1 and TRBJ1-1, is EADIYQTPRYLVIGTGKKITLECSQTMGHDKMYWYQQDPGMELHLIHYSYGVNSTEKGDLSSESTVSRIRTEHFPLTLESARPSHTSQYLCASSEYSMGNTEAFFGQGTRLTVV.

The gene calls are TRBV6-1 and TRBJ2-7; D not certain. Germline V gene lookup returns CDR1 MNHNS and CDR2 SASEGT. The CDR3 runs 14 residues. V dropped 7 bases and J dropped 3 bases, with 16 bases sitting between them. The CDR3: CASMRGRTSYEQYF. CDR3 coding DNA: TGTGCCAGCATGCGAGGCAGGACCAGCTACGAGCAGTACTTC.

The chain recombines TRBV20-1 with TRBJ2-7, with TRBD2 matching 13 bases. The CDR3 has 16 residues. V was clipped by 6 bases and J by 5 bases; unmatched bases: 13. The germline CDR1 and CDR2 sequences are DFQATT and SNEGSKA (reference sequence). DNA for the CDR3: TGCAGTGCCTCCCGGACTAGCGGGAGTTCTAACCACGAGCAGTACTTC. Protein: CSASRTSGSSNHEQYF.

CDR3 sequence: CASSPGDNEQFF. Written as DNA, the CDR3 is TGTGCCAGCAGTCCCGGGGACAATGAGCAGTTCTTC. The rearrangement links TRBV28 to TRBJ2-1, with D maybe TRBD2 (5 bases). V was shortened by 5 bases and J by 5 bases, with 7 bases between the two germline ends. Germline lookup yields CDR1 MDHEN and CDR2 SYDVKM. The CDR3 length is 12 residues.

The chain couples TRBV25-1 to TRBJ2-3, with unresolved D. Germline V CDR1 and CDR2: MGHDK, SYGVNS. The CDR3 length is 14 residues. Trimming left V 8 bases short and J 0 bases short, with 12 bases between. The DNA of the CDR3 is TGTGCCAGCGTCGGGCAAATAAGCACAGATACGCAGTATTTT. Translation gives CASVGQISTDTQYF.

This rearrangement joins TRBV7-2 to TRBJ2-7; 10 nucleotides align to TRBD2. This CDR3 contains 17 residues. Germline lookup yields CDR1 SGHTA and CDR2 FQGNSA. The V gene end was trimmed by 1 base and the J gene end by 1 base; junction bases not matched to a gene: 7. The CDR3, as DNA: TGTGCCAGCAGCTTAGGATTGGGACTAGCGCAGTCCTACGAGCAGTACTTC. Protein sequence: CASSLGLGLAQSYEQYF.

The V and J genes are TRBV12-3 or TRBV12-4 and TRBJ1-4; D might be TRBD1 (5 bases). The CDR3 is 15 residues long. V was pared by 1 base and J by 6 bases, with 12 bases between. The CDR3 here is CASSLVDTPDEKLFF. For the CDR3, the DNA is TGTGCCAGCAGTTTAGTGGACACCCCTGATGAAAAACTGTTTTTT.

This clonotype was picked up one time. The CDR3 nucleotides are TGTGCCAGCAGCGTAGGGCCCTCGGCACCGGATACGCAGTATTTT. It encodes CASSVGPSAPDTQYF. The V call is TRBV9, the J call TRBJ2-3; D is uncertain. Germline CDR1 SGDLS, CDR2 YYNGEE. The CDR3 has 15 amino acids. Trimming took off 0 bases at V and 6 bases at J, with 14 bases between the two ends.

The chain is built from TRBV5-1 and TRBJ2-3, with 9 nucleotides matching TRBD1. V shed 4 bases, J shed 2 bases, and the junction held 5 bases outside the gene matches. Per germline, CDR1 SGHRS and CDR2 YFSETQ. The CDR3 spans 15 residues. The CDR3 loop reads CASSNDRGDTDTQYF. The CDR3 region has the DNA TGCGCCAGCAGCAACGACAGGGGGGACACAGATACGCAGTATTTT.

The chain joins TRBV29-1 to TRBJ1-4; 7 nucleotides line up with TRBD1. This CDR3 has 13 amino acids. CDR1 SQVTM and CDR2 ANQGSEA come from the germline V gene. Germline trimming cut 7 bases from V and 7 bases from J; bases unmatched to any gene: 9. CDR3 loop: CSARQGSGEKLFF. CDR3 DNA: TGCAGCGCAAGACAGGGTAGTGGTGAAAAACTGTTTTTT.

This clonotype came up a few times. The chain uses TRBV7-2 and TRBJ2-1, with TRBD2 matching over 9 bases. This CDR3 comprises 15 residues. The germline CDR1 and CDR2 sequences are SGHTA and FQGNSA. V shed 3 bases, J shed 5 bases, and the junction held 5 bases outside the gene matches. CDR3 bases: TGTGCCAGCAGCTTCTCGACTAGCGGACACAATGAGCAGTTCTTC. This translates into CASSFSTSGHNEQFF. Full variable domain (remainder filled in from reference TRBV7-2 and TRBJ2-1): GAGVSQSPSNKVTEKGKDVELRCDPISGHTALYWYRQSLGQGLEFLIYFQGNSAPDKSGLPSDRFSAERTGGSVSTLTIQRTQQEDSAVYLCASSFSTSGHNEQFFGPGTRLTVL.

DNA for the CDR3: TGCAGCGTTGCGTCCGGAGACGGTAACTATGGCTACACCTTC. Encoded protein: CSVASGDGNYGYTF. The rearrangement uses TRBV29-1 and TRBJ1-2, with D hard to call. The CDR3 runs to 14 residues. Germline V lookup: CDR1 SQVTM, CDR2 ANQGSEA. The V gene lost 4 bases and the J gene lost 1 base, with 13 bases spanning the gap.

Here the CDR3 DNA reads TGCAGTGCTAGGCGACCCGGGACAGGGGAGGTGGGCGAGCAGTACTTC. Encoded protein: CSARRPGTGEVGEQYF. The chain carries TRBV20-1 and TRBJ2-5; TRBD1 matches at 10 bases. Near its end, the DNA agrees better with TRBJ2-7, so the J call may be wrong. The CDR3 runs to 16 residues. CDR1 and CDR2 from the germline V gene are DFQATT and SNEGSKA (reference sequence).

The chain carries TRBV3-1 and TRBJ1-6; D call uncertain. CDR3 length equals 15 residues. V lost 3 bases, J lost 4 bases, and 10 bases lay in between. Germline V gene sequence: CDR1 LGHDT, CDR2 YNNKEL (reference sequence). CDR3 residues: CASSHDGEYNSPLHF. The CDR3 bases are TGTGCCAGCAGCCATGACGGCGAATATAATTCACCCCTCCACTTT. Full variable domain (outside the CDR3, taken from reference TRBV3-1 and TRBJ1-6): DTAVSQTPKYLVTQMGNDKSIKCEQNLGHDTMYWYKQDSKKFLKIMFSYNNKELIINETVPNRFSPKSPDKAHLNLHINSLELGDSAVYFCASSHDGEYNSPLHFGNGTRLTVT.

The chain joins TRBV13 to TRBJ2-4; 7 bases are shared with TRBD2. Matching the DNA end better, TRBJ2-5 makes the J call doubtful. This CDR3 has 14 amino acids. In germline, CDR1 is PRHDT, CDR2 FYEKMQ (reference sequence). CDR3 in amino acids: CASSPGLGRETQYF. The DNA for the CDR3 is TGTGCCAGCAGCCCAGGACTAGGACGCGAGACCCAGTACTTC.

V is TRBV7-2 and J is TRBJ1-5, with 11 bases matching TRBD1. The V gene's germline CDR1 is SGHTA and CDR2 FQGNSA. The CDR3 is made up of 15 amino acids. V dropped 4 bases and J dropped 6; count of bases not matched to a gene: 5. The CDR3 loop reads CASSWTGGASQPQHF. The CDR3 DNA sequence: TGTGCCAGCAGCTGGACAGGGGGCGCGTCTCAGCCCCAGCATTTT.

The V call is TRBV28, the J call TRBJ1-4; tentatively, D is TRBD1 (5 bases). The V end lost 5 bases, the J end lost 12 bases, and 13 bases lay between the germline ends. CDR1 is MDHEN and CDR2 is SYDVKM in the germline V gene. This CDR3 is built from 12 residues. The CDR3: CASSQGGVELFF. The CDR3 DNA sequence: TGTGCCAGCAGTCAGGGTGGGGTGGAACTGTTTTTT.

As to this clonotype: A much larger clone differs from this one at a single base, so this may be a read error. The rearrangement uses TRBV11-2 and TRBJ1-1, with 7 bases fitting TRBD1. The CDR3 has 14 amino acids. Germline V lookup: CDR1 SGHAT, CDR2 FQNNGV. CDR3 sequence (DNA): TGTGTCAGCAGCTTGGATCAGGGGGGCACTGAAGCTTTCTTT. Protein product: CVSSLDQGGTEAFF.

This sequence joins TRBV13 and TRBJ2-2, with D possibly TRBD2 on 6 matching bases. The CDR3 is 13 amino acids. Germline lookup yields CDR1 PRHDT and CDR2 FYEKMQ (reference sequence). V was shortened by 5 bases and J by 6 bases, with 10 bases between the two germline ends. The CDR3 here is CASSAPGAGELFF. The CDR3 DNA is TGTGCCAGCAGCGCCCCGGGGGCCGGGGAGCTGTTTTTT.

The chain is built from TRBV5-5 and TRBJ2-1; TRBD1 is a possible D gene (5 bases). Germline values: CDR1 SGHKS, CDR2 YYEKEE (reference sequence). V lost 3 bases to trimming and J lost 6 bases, with 16 bases between them. This CDR3 is 15 amino acids long. As DNA, the CDR3 is TGTGCCAGCAGCTCTACAGGAGCCTGGGGCAATGAGCAGTTCTTC. Its protein product is CASSSTGAWGNEQFF. The complete variable domain, with remaining parts taken from reference TRBV5-5 and TRBJ2-1, reads DAGVTQSPTHLIKTRGQQVTLRCSPISGHKSVSWYQQVLGQGPQFIFQYYEKEERGRGNFPDRFSARQFPNYSSELNVNALLLGDSALYLCASSSTGAWGNEQFFGPGTRLTVL.

The chain has TRBV20-1 and TRBJ2-3; 7 nucleotides align to TRBD2. V trimming: 2 bases; J trimming: 0 bases; junction bases outside the gene matches: 2. CDR3 length: 14 amino acids. Germline CDR1 reads DFQATT; CDR2 reads SNEGSKA (reference sequence). The CDR3 DNA sequence: TGCAGTGCTAGACCTAGCGGAAGCACAGATACGCAGTATTTT. Residues: CSARPSGSTDTQYF.

The chain joins TRBV20-1 to TRBJ2-3; D is perhaps TRBD1 (6 bases). The CDR3 spans 14 residues. Trimming pared 7 bases from V and 0 bases from J, leaving 14 bases between. Germline V lookup: CDR1 DFQATT, CDR2 SNEGSKA (reference sequence). CDR3 region: CSVDSLSSTDTQYF. CDR3 DNA: TGCAGTGTGGACAGTCTTTCTAGCACAGATACGCAGTATTTT.

This clonotype was detected a few times. The rearrangement joins TRBV11-2 to TRBJ1-4, with D maybe TRBD1 (5 bases). Germline CDR1 is SGHAT and CDR2 is FQNNGV. Deletions cut 5 bases from V and 4 bases from J, with 11 bases between. The CDR3 sequence is 14 residues long. Here the CDR3 DNA reads TGTGCCAGCAGCCGCGGGACGGGTAATGAAAAACTGTTTTTT. Protein sequence: CASSRGTGNEKLFF.

There are a few counts of this clonotype. The chain employs TRBV27 and TRBJ2-3; 13 bases match TRBD2. Germline CDR1 and CDR2: MNHEY and SMNVEV (reference sequence). V lost 4 bases, J lost 9 bases, and 7 bases stayed unmatched. CDR3 size: 15 residues. CDR3 bases: TGTGCCAGCAGTTCCTCCGGGACTAGCGGGGAAACGCAGTATTTT. Translated, it gives CASSSSGTSGETQYF.